The 18 T cell receptor beta chains below all came from one sample that was sequenced in a study of blood T cell repertoires in COVID-19. Profiling relied on immunoSEQ multiplex PCR, and the TCRdb table lists in-frame clones only, not all of them. This sample yields 180,000 or so clones, of which around 87% are seen a single time; more than 0.75% belongs to the top ten. Input material: peripheral blood. These receptors were taken from a man between 18 and 29 years old with acute or convalescent COVID-19.

The chain carries TRBV18 and TRBJ1-4, with a tentative D call TRBD1 (5 bases). Germline CDR1 and CDR2: KGHSH and LQKENI. V was cut by 3 bases and J by 3 bases, with 23 bases left in between. CDR3 length equals 19 residues. CDR3 DNA sequence: TGTGCCAGCTCACCTCTACCAGCCCGGAGGGGAACGGCTAATGAAAAACTGTTTTTT. Translation gives CASSPLPARRGTANEKLFF. Filled out from reference TRBV18 and TRBJ1-4, the complete variable domain reads NAGVMQNPRHLVRRRGQEARLRCSPMKGHSHVYWYRQLPEEGLKFMVYLQKENIIDESGMPKERFSAEFPKEGPSILRIQQVVRGDSAAYFCASSPLPARRGTANEKLFFGSGTQLSVL.

The chain recombines TRBV5-8 with TRBJ2-2; perhaps TRBD1 as D (6 bases). Trimming took off 4 bases at V and 4 bases at J, with 11 bases between the two ends. In germline, CDR1 is SGHTS, CDR2 YDEGEE. The CDR3 totals 14 residues. The CDR3 bases are TGTGCCAGCAGCACAGGGATGCCCACCGGGGAGCTGTTTTTT. Translated, it gives CASSTGMPTGELFF. Full variable domain (outside the CDR3, taken from reference TRBV5-8 and TRBJ2-2): EAGVTQSPTHLIKTRGQQATLRCSPISGHTSVYWYQQALGLGLQFLLWYDEGEERNRGNFPPRFSGRQFPNYSSELNVNALELEDSALYLCASSTGMPTGELFFGEGSRLTVL.

This clone was detected only a few times. The chain links TRBV5-1 to TRBJ1-4, with a tentative D call TRBD1 (5 bases). The V end was cut by 3 bases, the J end by 8 bases, with 20 bases between. Germline V gives CDR1 SGHRS, CDR2 YFSETQ. The CDR3 spans 16 residues. The CDR3 DNA reads as TGCGCCAGCAGCTCCAAACCCTTTGACAGCGCCGAAAAACTGTTTTTT. This translates into CASSSKPFDSAEKLFF.

The V gene is TRBV9, the J gene TRBJ1-5; D not certain. Germline loops: CDR1 SGDLS, CDR2 YYNGEE. The CDR3 covers 15 residues. V lost 9 bases to trimming and J lost 1 base, with 17 bases between them. The chain's CDR3 is CATPAGRASNQPQHF. The CDR3 DNA reads as TGTGCCACCCCGGCGGGAAGGGCCAGCAATCAGCCCCAGCATTTT.

This chain's CDR3 is CASSIRDRGRDEAFF. CDR3 nucleotide sequence: TGTGCCAGTAGTATAAGGGACAGGGGGCGAGATGAAGCTTTCTTT. V is TRBV19 and J is TRBJ1-1; 12 positions match TRBD1. CDR3 size: 15 residues. Germline loops: CDR1 LNHDA, CDR2 SQIVND (reference sequence). J was trimmed by 7 bases and V by 2 bases; bases with no gene match: 5.

The chain carries TRBV19 and TRBJ1-1, with a weak D call TRBD1 (6 bases). V was clipped by 5 bases and J by 6 bases, with 16 bases between them. Germline values: CDR1 LNHDA, CDR2 SQIVND (reference sequence). The CDR3 contains 14 residues. The DNA of the CDR3 is TGTGCCAGTAGTCTTTCAGGGGAGTTCTCTGAAGCTTTCTTT. Translated: CASSLSGEFSEAFF.

This rearrangement joins TRBV28 to TRBJ1-2, with TRBD1 matching over 9 bases. This CDR3 comprises 14 residues. Germline CDR1 and CDR2: MDHEN and SYDVKM. V lost 5 bases and J lost 1; bases outside the gene matches: 2. The CDR3 sequence is CASSPGQGNYGYTF. CDR3 nucleotides: TGTGCCAGCAGTCCGGGACAGGGTAACTATGGCTACACCTTC.

This clone was picked up a small number of times. The V gene is TRBV4-2, the J gene TRBJ2-7, with 7 bases matching TRBD1. The CDR3 is 15 residues long. Per the germline V gene, CDR1 is LGHNA and CDR2 is YNFKEQ. V shed 0 bases, J shed 4 bases, and the junction held 6 bases outside the gene matches. CDR3 sequence reads: CASSQERDRIYEQYF. In nucleotides, the CDR3 is TGTGCCAGCAGCCAAGAAAGGGACAGAATTTACGAGCAGTACTTC.

This chain connects TRBV6-6 to TRBJ2-3; D gene unclear. This CDR3 has 14 amino acids. Germline lookup yields CDR1 MNHNY and CDR2 SVGAGI (reference sequence). V dropped 2 bases and J dropped 0 bases, with 6 bases sitting between them. CDR3 protein: CASSYGSSTDTQYF. CDR3 DNA: TGTGCCAGCAGTTACGGCAGTAGCACAGATACGCAGTATTTT.

This chain joins TRBV12-5 and TRBJ2-2; D ambiguous. The CDR3 totals 14 residues. V was trimmed by 5 bases and J by 4 bases, leaving 11 bases between them. CDR1 and CDR2 from the germline V gene are LGHNT and FRNRAP. CDR3 residues: CASGPMGSTGELFF. CDR3 bases: TGTGCTAGTGGTCCGATGGGCTCCACCGGGGAGCTGTTTTTT.

The chain recombines TRBV5-6 with TRBJ2-2; weak D call: TRBD1 (6 bases). V was shortened by 4 bases and J by 2 bases, with 18 bases between the two germline ends. Per the germline V gene, CDR1 is SGHDT and CDR2 is YYEEEE. The CDR3 is made up of 17 amino acids. The CDR3 sequence: CASSGGHRDINTGELFF. CDR3 bases: TGTGCCAGCAGCGGGGGACACCGTGATATCAACACCGGGGAGCTGTTTTTT.

The chain employs TRBV7-9 and TRBJ2-3, with 9 bases lining up with TRBD2. Germline-derived CDR1 and CDR2 are SEHNR and FQNEAQ (reference sequence). V lost 1 base and J lost 2; bases outside the gene matches: 4. This CDR3 has 16 amino acids. CDR3 loop: CASSLGERGATDTQYF. The CDR3 DNA sequence: TGTGCCAGCAGCTTAGGGGAGCGGGGGGCCACAGATACGCAGTATTTT.

This sequence joins TRBV27 and TRBJ2-6; the D gene is possibly TRBD2 (5 bases). The germline V and J ends were trimmed by 4 bases and 0 bases, with 13 bases remaining between them. The CDR3 is made up of 17 amino acids. In germline, CDR1 is MNHEY, CDR2 SMNVEV (reference sequence). DNA for the CDR3: TGTGCCAGCAGTTCCTCCGGGATCCTCTCTGGGGCCAACGTCCTGACTTTC. Translated, it gives CASSSSGILSGANVLTF.

The V call is TRBV7-9, the J call TRBJ2-7; D is perhaps TRBD2 (5 bases). CDR3 size: 14 residues. From germline, CDR1 is SEHNR and CDR2 FQNEAQ (reference sequence). Trimming removed 0 bases at V and 2 bases at J, with 8 bases between. The chain's CDR3 is CASSLAEVPYEQYV. The CDR3 region has the DNA TGTGCCAGCAGCTTAGCGGAGGTCCCCTACGAGCAGTACGTC.

The CDR3 spells CASRVSGGLQETQYF. In DNA, the CDR3 is TGTGCCAGCAGGGTGAGCGGGGGATTGCAAGAGACCCAGTACTTC. This chain uses TRBV6-5 with TRBJ2-5; 8 bases map to TRBD2. With V trimmed by 6 bases and J by 2 bases, 8 bases remained unmatched. The CDR3 consists of 15 residues. The germline CDR1 and CDR2 sequences are MNHEY and SVGAGI.

This rearrangement joins TRBV19 to TRBJ1-4; D gene ambiguous. Germline V CDR1 and CDR2: LNHDA, SQIVND (reference sequence). CDR3 length equals 16 residues. Trimming left V 5 bases short and J 0 bases short, with 13 bases between. This CDR3 reads CASSPERRATNEKLFF. The CDR3 DNA is TGTGCCAGTAGTCCGGAAAGACGGGCAACTAATGAAAAACTGTTTTTT.

This clone has only one observation. The chain links TRBV7-9 to TRBJ1-2; the D gene is possibly TRBD1 (6 bases). Germline V CDR1 and CDR2: SEHNR, FQNEAQ (reference sequence). This CDR3 is 12 amino acids long. V was trimmed by 3 bases and J by 8 bases, leaving 10 bases between them. CDR3 sequence reads: CASSFRGAGYTF. The CDR3 coding sequence is TGTGCCAGCAGCTTTCGGGGGGCAGGCTACACCTTC.

To note about this clone: Other DNA variants within this sample encode the same CDR3. The V gene is TRBV7-9, the J gene TRBJ2-7; D gene unclear. With 0 bases removed from V and 3 bases from J, the gap between germline ends came to 9 bases. The CDR3 is 14 residues long. Per the germline V gene, CDR1 is SEHNR and CDR2 is FQNEAQ (reference sequence). The CDR3 region is CASSLASRSYEQYF. The CDR3 DNA sequence: TGTGCCAGCAGCTTAGCTTCGCGGAGCTACGAGCAGTACTTC.